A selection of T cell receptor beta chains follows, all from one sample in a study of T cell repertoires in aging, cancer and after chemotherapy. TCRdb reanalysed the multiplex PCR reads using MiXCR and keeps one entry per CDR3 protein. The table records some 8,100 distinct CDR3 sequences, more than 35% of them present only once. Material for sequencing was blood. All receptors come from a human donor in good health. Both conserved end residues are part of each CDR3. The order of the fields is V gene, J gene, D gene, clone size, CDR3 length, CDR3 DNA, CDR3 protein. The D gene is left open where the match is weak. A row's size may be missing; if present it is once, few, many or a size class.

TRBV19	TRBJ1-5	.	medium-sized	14	TGTGCCAGTAGTATTTACTATAGCAATCAGCCCCAGCATTTT	CASSIYYSNQPQHF
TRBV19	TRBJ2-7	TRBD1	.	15	TGTGCCAGTAGTATTACCCCCAGGGGGCTTTACGAGCAGTACTTC	CASSITPRGLYEQYF
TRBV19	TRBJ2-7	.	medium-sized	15	TGTGCCAGTAGTATAGATCGCTCTCCCCCAGCCGAGCAGTACTTC	CASSIDRSPPAEQYF
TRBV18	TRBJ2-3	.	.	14	TGTGCCAGCTCACCGACAGGCGTTCAGGATACGCAGTATTTT	CASSPTGVQDTQYF
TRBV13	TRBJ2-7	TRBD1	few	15	TGTGCCAGCAGCATCAGGGGACAGGGGAACTACGAGCAGTACTTC	CASSIRGQGNYEQYF
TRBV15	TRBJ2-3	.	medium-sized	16	TGTGCCACCAGCCCCAAGCCACGGGAGCAAAGAGATACGCAGTATTTT	CATSPKPREQRDTQYF
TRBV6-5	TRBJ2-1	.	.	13	TGTGCCAGCAGGCCTCCGTCCTACAATGAGCAGTTCTTC	CASRPPSYNEQFF
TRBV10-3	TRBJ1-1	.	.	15	TGTGCCATCAGTGATCCCGGGACCGTGAACACTGAAGCTTTCTTT	CAISDPGTVNTEAFF
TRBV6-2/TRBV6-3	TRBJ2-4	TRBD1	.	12	TGTGCCAGCAGTTACCCCGACAGGGGTAAGTACTTC	CASSYPDRGKYF
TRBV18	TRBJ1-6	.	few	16	TGTGCCAGCTCACCAGAAGCTAGCTCCTATAATTCACCCCTCCACTTT	CASSPEASSYNSPLHF
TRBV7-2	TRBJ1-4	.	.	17	TGTGCCAGCAGCCCATCCCAGGGCAATCCAACTAATGAAAAACTGTTTTTT	CASSPSQGNPTNEKLFF
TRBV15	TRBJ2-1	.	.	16	TGTGCCACCAGCAGAGAGTCCCCGGGTACCTACAATGAGCAGTTCTTC	CATSRESPGTYNEQFF
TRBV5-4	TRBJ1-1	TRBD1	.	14	TGTGCCAGCAGCTTCTGGACAGGGGCCACTGAAGCTTTCTTT	CASSFWTGATEAFF
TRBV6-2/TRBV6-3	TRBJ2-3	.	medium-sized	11	TGTGCCAGCAGTTACAGTGGTAGTCAGTATTTT	CASSYSGSQYF
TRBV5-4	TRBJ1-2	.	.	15	TGTCCCAGCAGCGAACAGGGCCGGGATAACTATGGCTACACCTTC	CPSSEQGRDNYGYTF
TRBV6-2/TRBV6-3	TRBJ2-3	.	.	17	TGTGCCACCCAACCCCTACCGGCGGCAGCTAGCACAGATACGCAGTATTTT	CATQPLPAAASTDTQYF
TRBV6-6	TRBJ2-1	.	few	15	TGTGCCAGCAGTTACTCGACGGCCAGCTACAATGAGCAGTTCTTC	CASSYSTASYNEQFF
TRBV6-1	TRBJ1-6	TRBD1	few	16	TGTGCCAGCAGTACCCGGATGACAGGGGTTGATTCACCCCTCCACTTT	CASSTRMTGVDSPLHF
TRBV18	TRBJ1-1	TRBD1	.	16	TGTGCCAGCTCACCCTTTCGGACAGGCCGGAACACTGAAGCTTTCTTT	CASSPFRTGRNTEAFF
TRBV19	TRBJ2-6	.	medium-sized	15	TGTGCCAGTAGTCCCGTGGTTACTGGGGCCAACGTCCTGACTTTC	CASSPVVTGANVLTF
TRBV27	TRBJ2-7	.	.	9	TGTGCCAGCGGCCACGAGCAGTACTTC	CASGHEQYF
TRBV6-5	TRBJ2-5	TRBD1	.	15	TGTGCCAGCAGTTACACCCAGGGGGCACCAGAGACCCAGTACTTC	CASSYTQGAPETQYF
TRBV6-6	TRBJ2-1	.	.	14	TGTGCCAGCAGTTATGACAGGACCTACAATGAGCAGTTCTTC	CASSYDRTYNEQFF
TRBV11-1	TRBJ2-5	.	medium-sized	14	TGTGCCAGCAGCTTAGTCAACAGTGAAGAGACCCAGTACTTC	CASSLVNSEETQYF
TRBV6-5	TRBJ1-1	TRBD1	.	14	TGTGCCAGCAGTCCGGGACAGGGTCTCACTGAAGCTTTCTTT	CASSPGQGLTEAFF
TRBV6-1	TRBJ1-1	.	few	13	TGTGCCAGCTTTCAGGGGTTGAACACTGAAGCTTTCTTT	CASFQGLNTEAFF
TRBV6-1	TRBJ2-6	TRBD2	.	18	TGTGCCAGCAGTGCCTACCTAGCGGGGTGGGCTGGGGCCAACGTCCTGACTTTC	CASSAYLAGWAGANVLTF
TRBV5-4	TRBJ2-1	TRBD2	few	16	TGTGCCAGCAGCCACACTCTGGGACTAGCGGGCGATGAGCAGTTCTTC	CASSHTLGLAGDEQFF
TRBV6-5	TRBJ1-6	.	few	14	TGTGCCAGCAGTTATATGGGGGATAATTCACCCCTCCACTTT	CASSYMGDNSPLHF
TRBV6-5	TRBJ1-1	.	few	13	TGTGCCAGCAGTTATGGGATGGCACGTGAAGCTTTCTTT	CASSYGMAREAFF
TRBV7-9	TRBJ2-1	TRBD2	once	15	TGTGCCAGCAGCTTAAATAGCGGGGGGGCCTTTGAGCAGTTCTTC	CASSLNSGGAFEQFF
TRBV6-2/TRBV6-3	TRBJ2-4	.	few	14	TGTGCCAGCAGTTACTCCTTAGCCAAAAACATTCAGTACTTC	CASSYSLAKNIQYF
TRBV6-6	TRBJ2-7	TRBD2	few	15	TGTGCCAGCAGTTACCCCAGGAGCGGGAGGTACGAGCAGTACTTC	CASSYPRSGRYEQYF
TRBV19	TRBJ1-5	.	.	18	TGTGCCAGTAGTATACGTCTCGGGGTTCCCTATAGCAATCAGCCCCAGCATTTT	CASSIRLGVPYSNQPQHF
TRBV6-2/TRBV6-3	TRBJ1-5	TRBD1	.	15	TGTGCCAGCAGCAGAATAGAGACAGGGTTTCAGCCCCAGCATTTT	CASSRIETGFQPQHF
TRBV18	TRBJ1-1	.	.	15	TGTGCCAGCTCCCATCCGGGCCGCTCGGGCACTGAAGCTTTCTTT	CASSHPGRSGTEAFF
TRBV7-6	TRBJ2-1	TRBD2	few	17	TGTGCCAGCAGCCCGGATGGCCTAGCGGGTCGGCACAATGAGCAGTTCTTC	CASSPDGLAGRHNEQFF
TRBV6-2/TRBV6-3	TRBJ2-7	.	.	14	TGTGCCAGCAGTATAGGGGCCCGGCGATACGAGCAGTACTTC	CASSIGARRYEQYF
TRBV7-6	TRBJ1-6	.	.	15	TGTGCCAGCAGCTTAAGGGGTCAGGGAGGTTCACCCCTCCACTTT	CASSLRGQGGSPLHF
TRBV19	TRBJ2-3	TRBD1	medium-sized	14	TGTGCCAGTTCAACAGGGGGCCGGGCAGATACGCAGTATTTT	CASSTGGRADTQYF
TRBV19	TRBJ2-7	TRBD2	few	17	TGTGCCAGTAGTTCCCGGAGGGGACTAGCGGGGGGCTACGAGCAGTACTTC	CASSSRRGLAGGYEQYF
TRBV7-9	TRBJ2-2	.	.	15	TGTGCCAGCAGCCGACCGCAGGCGAACACCGGGGAGCTGTTTTTT	CASSRPQANTGELFF
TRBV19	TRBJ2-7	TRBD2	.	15	TGTGCCAGTAGTATGACTAGCGGGGGGGCCTACGAGCAGTACTTC	CASSMTSGGAYEQYF
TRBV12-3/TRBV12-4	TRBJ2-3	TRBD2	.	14	TGTGCCATCGGGGGACTAGCGTTAGGGGATACGCAGTATTTT	CAIGGLALGDTQYF
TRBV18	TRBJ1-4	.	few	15	TGTGCCAGCTCACCCACCCCAGGTCGAGCTGAAAAACTGTTTTTT	CASSPTPGRAEKLFF
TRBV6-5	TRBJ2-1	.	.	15	TGTGCCAGCAGTACGGAGGGCAGGGGGGTATATGAGCAGTTCTTC	CASSTEGRGVYEQFF
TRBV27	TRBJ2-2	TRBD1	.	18	TGTGCCAGCGGCAACGATCGCGGGGGACAGGGATACACCGGGGAGCTGTTTTTT	CASGNDRGGQGYTGELFF
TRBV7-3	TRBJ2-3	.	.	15	TGTGCCAGCAGCTTAAGGGCTAGCGGCACAGATACGCAGTATTTT	CASSLRASGTDTQYF
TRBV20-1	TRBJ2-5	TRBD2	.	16	TGCAGTGCTAGAAGGGCTAGCGGGGGGGATGCAGAGACCCAGTACTTC	CSARRASGGDAETQYF
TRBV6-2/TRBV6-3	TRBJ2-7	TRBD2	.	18	TGTGCCAGCAGTTCCCCAGGGAGGGGCCTAGCGGGAGTCGACGAGCAGTACTTC	CASSSPGRGLAGVDEQYF
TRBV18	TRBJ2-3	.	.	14	TGTGCCAGCTCACCATTGGCAGGGCCCGATACGCAGTATTTT	CASSPLAGPDTQYF
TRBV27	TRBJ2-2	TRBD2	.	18	TGTGCCAGCAAACGGGAGCCTCGGACTAGGCTGAAGACCGGGGAGCTGTTTTTT	CASKREPRTRLKTGELFF
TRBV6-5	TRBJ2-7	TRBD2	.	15	TGTGCCAGCAGTCACCGACTAGCGGGAGACTACGAGCAGTACTTC	CASSHRLAGDYEQYF